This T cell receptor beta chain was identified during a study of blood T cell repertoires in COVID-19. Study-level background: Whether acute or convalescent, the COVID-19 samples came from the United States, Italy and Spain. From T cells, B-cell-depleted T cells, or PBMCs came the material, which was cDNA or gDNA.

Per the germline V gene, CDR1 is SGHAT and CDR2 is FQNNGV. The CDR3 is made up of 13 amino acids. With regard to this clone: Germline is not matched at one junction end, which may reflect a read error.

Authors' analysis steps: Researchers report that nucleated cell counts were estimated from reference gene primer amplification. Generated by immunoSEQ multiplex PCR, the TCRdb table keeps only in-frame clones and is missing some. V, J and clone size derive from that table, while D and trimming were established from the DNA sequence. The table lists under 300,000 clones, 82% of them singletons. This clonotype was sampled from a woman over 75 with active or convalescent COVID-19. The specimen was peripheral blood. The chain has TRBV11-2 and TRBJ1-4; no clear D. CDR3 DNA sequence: TGTGCCAGCAGCTTAGGTCCGAATGAGAAACTGTTTTTT. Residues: CASSLGPNEKLFF. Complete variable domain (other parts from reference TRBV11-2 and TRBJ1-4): EAGVAQSPRYKIIEKRQSVAFWCNPISGHATLYWYQQILGQGPKLLIQFQNNGVVDDSQLPKDRFSAERLKGVDSTLKIQPAKLEDSAVYLCASSLGPNEKLFFGSGTQLSVL.